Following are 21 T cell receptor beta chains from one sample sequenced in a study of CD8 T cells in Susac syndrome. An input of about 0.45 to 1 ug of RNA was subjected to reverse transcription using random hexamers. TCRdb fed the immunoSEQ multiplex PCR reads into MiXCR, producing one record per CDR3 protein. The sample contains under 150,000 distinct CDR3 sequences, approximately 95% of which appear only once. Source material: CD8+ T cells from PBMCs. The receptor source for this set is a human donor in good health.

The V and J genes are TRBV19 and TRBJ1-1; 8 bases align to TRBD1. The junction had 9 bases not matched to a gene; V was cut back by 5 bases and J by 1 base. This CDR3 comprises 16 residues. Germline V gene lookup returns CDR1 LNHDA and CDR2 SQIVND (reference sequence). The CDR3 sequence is CASSGDRPTWNTEAFF. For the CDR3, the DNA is TGTGCCAGTAGTGGGGACAGGCCAACTTGGAACACTGAAGCTTTCTTT.

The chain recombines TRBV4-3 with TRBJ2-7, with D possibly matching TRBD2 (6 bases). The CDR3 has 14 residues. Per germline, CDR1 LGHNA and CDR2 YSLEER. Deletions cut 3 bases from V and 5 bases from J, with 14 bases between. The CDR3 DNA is TGCGCCAGCAGCCAGGGACTTGGGGGAAACGAGCAGTACTTC. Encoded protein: CASSQGLGGNEQYF.

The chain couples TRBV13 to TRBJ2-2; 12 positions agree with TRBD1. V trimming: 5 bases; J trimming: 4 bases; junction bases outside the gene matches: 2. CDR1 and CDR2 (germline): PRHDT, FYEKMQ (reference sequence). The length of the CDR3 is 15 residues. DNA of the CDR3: TGTGCCAGCAGCCTGGGACAGGGGGCCACCGGGGAGCTGTTTTTT. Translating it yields CASSLGQGATGELFF.

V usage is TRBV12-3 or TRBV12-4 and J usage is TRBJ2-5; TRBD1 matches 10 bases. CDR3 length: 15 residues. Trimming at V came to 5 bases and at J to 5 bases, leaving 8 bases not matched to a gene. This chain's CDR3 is CASSPTTGGKETQYF. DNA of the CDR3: TGTGCCAGCAGTCCCACGACAGGGGGCAAGGAGACCCAGTACTTC.

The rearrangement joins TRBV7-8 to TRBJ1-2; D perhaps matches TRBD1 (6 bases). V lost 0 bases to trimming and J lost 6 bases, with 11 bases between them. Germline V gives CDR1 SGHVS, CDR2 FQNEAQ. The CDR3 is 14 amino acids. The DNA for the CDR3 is TGTGCCAGCAGCTTAGCGACAGGCAGCGATGGCTACACCTTC. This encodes CASSLATGSDGYTF. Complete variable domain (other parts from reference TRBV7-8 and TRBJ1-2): GAGVSQSPRYKVAKRGQDVALRCDPISGHVSLFWYQQALGQGPEFLTYFQNEAQLDKSGLPSDRFFAERPEGSVSTLKIQRTQQEDSAVYLCASSLATGSDGYTFGSGTRLTVV.

CDR3 DNA sequence: TGCGCCAGCAGCCAAGATATGGGTAGGCAAGAGACCCAGTACTTC. Translating gives CASSQDMGRQETQYF. The chain combines TRBV4-1 with TRBJ2-5; D is ambiguous. V lost 0 bases to trimming and J lost 2 bases, with 10 bases between them. From germline, CDR1 is MGHRA and CDR2 YSYEKL. This CDR3 contains 15 residues.

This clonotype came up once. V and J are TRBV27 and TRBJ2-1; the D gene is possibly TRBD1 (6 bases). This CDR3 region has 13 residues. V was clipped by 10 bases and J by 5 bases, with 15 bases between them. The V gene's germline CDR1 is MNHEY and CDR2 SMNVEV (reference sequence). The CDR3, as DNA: TGTGCCACCGCGTGGACAGCTAACAATGAGCAGTTCTTC. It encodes CATAWTANNEQFF.

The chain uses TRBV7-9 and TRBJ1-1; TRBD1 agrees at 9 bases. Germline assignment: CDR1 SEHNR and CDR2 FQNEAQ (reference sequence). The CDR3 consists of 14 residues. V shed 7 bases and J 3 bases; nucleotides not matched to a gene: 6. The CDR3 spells CASTGQGIDTEAFF. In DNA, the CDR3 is TGTGCCAGCACCGGACAGGGGATCGACACTGAAGCTTTCTTT.

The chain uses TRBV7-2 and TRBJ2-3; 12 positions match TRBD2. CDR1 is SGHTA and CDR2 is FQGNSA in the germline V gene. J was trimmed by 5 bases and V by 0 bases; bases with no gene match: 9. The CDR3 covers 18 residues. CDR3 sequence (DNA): TGTGCCAGCAGCTTAGCCAGTGGGCTAGCGGGAGGGAAAGATACGCAGTATTTT. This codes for CASSLASGLAGGKDTQYF. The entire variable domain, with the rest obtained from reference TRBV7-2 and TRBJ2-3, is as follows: GAGVSQSPSNKVTEKGKDVELRCDPISGHTALYWYRQSLGQGLEFLIYFQGNSAPDKSGLPSDRFSAERTGGSVSTLTIQRTQQEDSAVYLCASSLASGLAGGKDTQYFGPGTRLTVL.

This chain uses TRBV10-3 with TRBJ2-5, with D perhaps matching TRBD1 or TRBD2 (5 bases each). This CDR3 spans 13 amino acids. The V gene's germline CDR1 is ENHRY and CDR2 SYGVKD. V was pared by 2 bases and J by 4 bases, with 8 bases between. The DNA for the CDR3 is TGTGCCATCAGTGAGGGGACGCCAGAGACCCAGTACTTC. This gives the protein CAISEGTPETQYF.

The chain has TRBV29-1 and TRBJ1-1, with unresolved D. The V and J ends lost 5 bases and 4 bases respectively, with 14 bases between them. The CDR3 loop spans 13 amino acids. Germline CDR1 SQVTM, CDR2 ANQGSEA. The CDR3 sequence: CSVNGGGVTEAFF. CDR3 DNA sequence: TGCAGCGTTAATGGAGGAGGAGTCACTGAAGCTTTCTTT.

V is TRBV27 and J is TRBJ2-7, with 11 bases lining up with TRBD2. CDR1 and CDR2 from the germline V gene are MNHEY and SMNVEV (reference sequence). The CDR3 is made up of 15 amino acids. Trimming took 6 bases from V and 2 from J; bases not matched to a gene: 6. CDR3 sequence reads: CASSVAGGKPYEQYF. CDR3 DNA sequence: TGTGCCAGCAGCGTAGCGGGAGGGAAGCCCTACGAGCAGTACTTC.

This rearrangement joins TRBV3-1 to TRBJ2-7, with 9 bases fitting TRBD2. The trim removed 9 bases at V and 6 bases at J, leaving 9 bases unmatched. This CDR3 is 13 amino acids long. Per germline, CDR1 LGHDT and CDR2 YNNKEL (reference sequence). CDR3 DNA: TGTGCCAGTAGAGGGAGACTAGCGGTCGAGCAGTACTTC. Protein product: CASRGRLAVEQYF.

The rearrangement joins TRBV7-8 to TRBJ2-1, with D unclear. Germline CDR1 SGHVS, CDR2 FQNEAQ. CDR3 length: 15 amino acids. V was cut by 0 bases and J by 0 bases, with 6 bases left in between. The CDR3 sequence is CASSLAVSSYNEQFF. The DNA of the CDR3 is TGTGCCAGCAGCTTAGCGGTGAGCTCCTACAATGAGCAGTTCTTC.

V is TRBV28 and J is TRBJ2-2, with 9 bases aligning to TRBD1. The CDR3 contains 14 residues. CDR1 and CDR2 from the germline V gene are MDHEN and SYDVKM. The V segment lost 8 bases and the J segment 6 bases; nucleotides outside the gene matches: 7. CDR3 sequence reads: CASSPGTGPGELFF. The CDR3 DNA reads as TGTGCCAGCTCCCCCGGGACAGGGCCCGGGGAGCTGTTTTTT.

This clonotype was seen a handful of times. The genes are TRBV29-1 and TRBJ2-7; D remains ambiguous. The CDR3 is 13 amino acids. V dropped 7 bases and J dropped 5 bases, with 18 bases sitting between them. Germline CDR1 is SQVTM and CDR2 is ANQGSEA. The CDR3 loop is CSAQGGWRNEQYF. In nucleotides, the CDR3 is TGCAGCGCCCAAGGTGGGTGGCGGAACGAGCAGTACTTC.

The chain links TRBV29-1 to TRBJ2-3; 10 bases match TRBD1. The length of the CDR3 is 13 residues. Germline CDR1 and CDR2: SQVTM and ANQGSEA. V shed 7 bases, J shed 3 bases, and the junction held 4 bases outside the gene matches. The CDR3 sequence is CSAWTGGTDTQYF. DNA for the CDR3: TGCAGCGCATGGACAGGGGGGACAGATACGCAGTATTTT.

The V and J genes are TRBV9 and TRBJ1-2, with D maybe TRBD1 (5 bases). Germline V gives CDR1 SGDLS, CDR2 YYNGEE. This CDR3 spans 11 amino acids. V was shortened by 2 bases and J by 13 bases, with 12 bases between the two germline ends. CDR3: CASSVPGLVTF. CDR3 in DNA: TGTGCCAGCAGCGTCCCAGGGCTTGTCACCTTC.

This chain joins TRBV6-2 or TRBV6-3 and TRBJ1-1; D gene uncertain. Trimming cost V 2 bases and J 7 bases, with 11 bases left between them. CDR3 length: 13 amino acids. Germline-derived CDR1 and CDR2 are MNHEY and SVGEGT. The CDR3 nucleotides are TGTGCCAGCAGTTACGGCAGGTCGATTGAAGCTTTCTTT. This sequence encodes CASSYGRSIEAFF.

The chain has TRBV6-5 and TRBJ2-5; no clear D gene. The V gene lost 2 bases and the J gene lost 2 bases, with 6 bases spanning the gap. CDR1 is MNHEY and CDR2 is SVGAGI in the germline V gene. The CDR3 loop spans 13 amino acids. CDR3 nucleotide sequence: TGTGCCAGCAGTTACCCGGAACAAGAGACCCAGTACTTC. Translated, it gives CASSYPEQETQYF.

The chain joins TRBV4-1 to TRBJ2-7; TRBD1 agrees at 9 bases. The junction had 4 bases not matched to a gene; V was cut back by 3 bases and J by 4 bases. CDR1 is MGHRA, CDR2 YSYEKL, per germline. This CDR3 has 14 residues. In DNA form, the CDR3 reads TGCGCCAGCAGCCAGGTGGACAGGGGATACGAGCAGTACTTC. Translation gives CASSQVDRGYEQYF.